The clone carrying this T cell receptor beta chain was observed once. Its target is not known. Trimming took off 4 bases at V and 1 base at J, with 7 bases between the two ends. CDR1 and CDR2 (germline): LNHDA, SQIVND (reference sequence). The CDR3 has 14 residues. Method: immunoSEQ multiplex PCR; TCRdb's copy keeps in-frame clones and lacks some. The profile covers around 150,000 clones, with roughly 92% appearing a single time and 5% taken by the ten largest. The data are from a study of T cell responses to AZD1222 COVID-19 vaccine. General study results and limits: Increases in Spike-specific TCR breadth and depth were seen after two AZD1222 doses. Sampling that yielded the repertoires occurred only after the peak T cell response. The donor cohort was predominantly white British with a female majority, and clonal diversity may have been underestimated.

The chain couples TRBV19 to TRBJ2-2; D is undetermined. The sample in question was peripheral blood, obtained on day 0 of AZD1222 vaccination. This TCR came from an adult in good health. CDR3 sequence (DNA): TGTGCCAGTAGTAGAGGCAGGAACACCGGGGAGCTGTTTTTT. This translates into CASSRGRNTGELFF.